Following are 5 T cell receptor beta chains from one sample sequenced in a study of molecular identifiers for immune sequencing clone quantification. From the PCR reads, TCRdb called clonotypes with MiXCR, one entry per CDR3 protein. The repertoire includes under 600,000 distinct CDR3 sequences, 20% to 25% of them detected once, and under 0.85% sits in the top ten. The sequencing input was naive CD8+ T cells from blood, with Jurkat cell RNA spiked in. Subset noted: FACS-sorted CD8+CD4-CCR7+CD45RA+ naive T cells. The receptors come from a human donor in good health. Some libraries in this study had Jurkat cell RNA spiked in.

V usage is TRBV4-3 and J usage is TRBJ2-7; TRBD2 matches at 8 bases. The germline gives CDR1 LGHNA, CDR2 YSLEER. The length of the CDR3 is 18 residues. J was trimmed by 0 bases and V by 2 bases; bases with no gene match: 12. Here the CDR3 DNA reads TGCGCCAGCAGCCAAACAGTGGCGGGGGGAGAAGTCTCCTACGAGCAGTACTTC. Translated, it gives CASSQTVAGGEVSYEQYF.

On this clonotype itself: One end of the junction is discordant with germline, which a read error may explain. This rearrangement joins TRBV3-1 to TRBJ1-1; D call uncertain. In germline, CDR1 is LGHDT, CDR2 YNNKEL (reference sequence). The CDR3 length is 13 residues. CDR3 amino acids: CASSPTSNTEVFF. The CDR3 nucleotides read TGTGCCAGCAGCCCGACCAGTAACACTGAAGTTTTCTTT.

The chain uses TRBV30 and TRBJ2-7; 8 nucleotides line up with TRBD1. CDR3 size: 14 residues. Germline CDR1 reads GTSNPN; CDR2 reads SVGIG (reference sequence). CDR3 loop: CAADRVRPNDEQYF. CDR3 sequence (DNA): TGTGCAGCGGACAGGGTGAGGCCTAACGACGAGCAGTACTTC.

This clonotype showed up many times. This chain links TRBV20-1 with TRBJ2-7; 10 bases fit TRBD2. This CDR3 is built from 15 residues. The J segment lost 6 bases and the V segment lost 0 bases, leaving 8 bases of the junction unmatched. From germline, CDR1 is DFQATT and CDR2 SNEGSKA (reference sequence). Written as DNA, the CDR3 is TGCAGTGCTAGAGATCTGGCTAGCGGGAGCCCCGAGCAGTACTTC. Translation: CSARDLASGSPEQYF.

This clonotype was seen ten or more times. The chain employs TRBV28 and TRBJ1-2, with TRBD1 matching 8 bases. Germline trimming cut 4 bases from V and 8 bases from J; bases unmatched to any gene: 6. This CDR3 is built from 13 residues. Looked up from germline, CDR1 is MDHEN and CDR2 is SYDVKM. The CDR3 reads CASSSRGRDGYTF. The CDR3 coding sequence is TGTGCCAGCAGTTCCAGGGGGCGTGACGGCTACACCTTC.